This TCR beta chain was sequenced for a study of STAT5B mutations in CD4+ large granular lymphocyte leukemia. CDR1 is MNHEY and CDR2 is SMNVEV in the germline V gene (reference sequence). The CDR3 is 16 residues long. J was trimmed by 1 base and V by 6 bases; bases with no gene match: 10. To note about this clone: The antigen remains unidentified.

The study, taken as a whole, reports: 8/27 top patient clones versus 2/35 control clones were TRBV06-family. Less than 30% of private leukemic clonotypes occurred rarely in other patients' non-leukemic repertoires.

Source study methods: Lowest detectable productive clonotype frequency was 2.59 x 10-5. Measured with immunoSEQ multiplex PCR; TCRdb has only the in-frame clones, and not every one. The V and J calls and clone size were taken over from that table, and D and trimming were inferred from the DNA. The sample consists of tens of thousands of clones, roughly 77% of them appearing once. The receptor's source is a human donor in good health. This chain links TRBV27 with TRBJ2-3; 7 bases are a match to TRBD2. Sequenced input: CD4+ T cells from blood buffy coats. CDR3 sequence reads: CASSFRRGGGTDTQYF. As DNA, the CDR3 is TGTGCCAGCAGCTTCCGCCGTGGGGGGGGCACAGATACGCAGTATTTT.